This entry lists 28 T cell receptor beta chains sequenced from one sample in a study of identical twins. MiXCR was run by TCRdb on the 5' RACE reads, yielding one entry per CDR3 protein. The sample contains approximately 210,000 distinct CDR3 sequences, more than 15% of which appear only once. These sequences were also reported in another study, on T cells expressing NK-cell markers.

Sequenced material: CD8+ T cells sorted from blood. These receptors all come from a woman aged 18-29 years in good health.

This rearrangement joins TRBV7-9 to TRBJ2-7; D is perhaps TRBD1 (6 bases). With 5 bases removed from V and 6 bases from J, the gap between germline ends came to 14 bases. CDR1 and CDR2 (germline): SEHNR, FQNEAQ (reference sequence). The CDR3 consists of 13 residues. The CDR3 bases are TGTGCCAGCAGCCCGTTGGACAGTAGCGAGCAGTACTTC. Translated, it gives CASSPLDSSEQYF.

The sample holds a few counts of this clonotype. V is TRBV12-5 and J is TRBJ2-5, with D perhaps given as TRBD1 or TRBD2 (6 bases each). The CDR3 length is 16 residues. Germline V gives CDR1 LGHNT, CDR2 FRNRAP. The germline V and J ends were trimmed by 2 bases and 3 bases, with 16 bases remaining between them. The DNA for the CDR3 is TGTGCTAGTGGTTTGTATCCGGGGGCGAGGAAAGAGACCCAGTACTTC. Translated: CASGLYPGARKETQYF.

V is TRBV20-1 and J is TRBJ2-1; D is uncertain. Germline lookup yields CDR1 DFQATT and CDR2 SNEGSKA (reference sequence). V lost 5 bases and J 2 bases, leaving 10 bases between the germline ends. This CDR3 region has 13 residues. This chain's CDR3 is CSAPCPPYNEQFF. The CDR3 coding sequence is TGCAGTGCTCCCTGCCCACCCTACAATGAGCAGTTCTTC.

The rearrangement joins TRBV20-1 to TRBJ2-1, with a tentative D call TRBD1 (5 bases). V lost 5 bases to trimming and J lost 5 bases, with 16 bases between them. Germline-derived CDR1 and CDR2 are DFQATT and SNEGSKA (reference sequence). The CDR3 is 14 residues long. The CDR3 protein is CSARLMDNHNEQFF. DNA of the CDR3: TGCAGTGCTCGCCTTATGGACAACCACAATGAGCAGTTCTTC.

This chain joins TRBV19 and TRBJ2-6; D is perhaps TRBD1 (6 bases). V shed 9 bases and J shed 0 bases, with 21 bases lying between them. Germline CDR1 and CDR2: LNHDA and SQIVND (reference sequence). The CDR3 is made up of 18 amino acids. DNA of the CDR3: TGTGCCAGCCGCAATCCGTCGGGACACTCCTCTGGGGCCAACGTCCTGACTTTC. It specifies CASRNPSGHSSGANVLTF.

There are a few counts of this clonotype. This rearrangement joins TRBV10-2 to TRBJ2-7; tentatively, D is TRBD2 (6 bases). This CDR3 spans 14 amino acids. CDR1 is WSHSY, CDR2 SAAADI, per germline. The germline V and J ends were trimmed by 2 bases and 3 bases, with 11 bases remaining between them. CDR3 in DNA: TGCGCCAGCAGTGAGGCTAGCGTATACTACGAGCAGTACTTC. Translated: CASSEASVYYEQYF.

This chain links TRBV11-3 with TRBJ2-2; D remains unclear. CDR1 and CDR2 from the germline V gene are SGHNT and YENEEA. The CDR3 consists of 14 residues. V was pared by 4 bases and J by 3 bases, with 9 bases between. The CDR3 sequence is CASSSADHTGELFF. CDR3 DNA sequence: TGTGCCAGCAGCTCTGCAGACCACACCGGGGAGCTGTTTTTT.

This clonotype was recorded a few times. The rearrangement uses TRBV21-1 and TRBJ2-7; no DNA check was done on the table's D call, TRBD1. TRBV21-1 is a documented pseudogene. There are 16 residues in the CDR3. The CDR3 DNA is TGTGCCGGAAACAGGGGAGTTAATGATGTGTCCTACGAGCAGTACTTC. This translates into CAGNRGVNDVSYEQYF.

In this sample, this clonotype turned up a few times. This chain uses TRBV7-9 with TRBJ2-2; possibly TRBD1 for D (6 bases). This CDR3 spans 15 amino acids. Germline CDR1 and CDR2: SEHNR and FQNEAQ (reference sequence). Trimming shortened V by 5 bases and J by 6 bases, and 16 bases separated the two germline ends. The CDR3 nucleotides are TGTGCCAGCAGCATTACAGGGAAAAGGTCCGGGGAGCTGTTTTTT. Amino acids: CASSITGKRSGELFF.

In DNA form, the CDR3 reads TGCAGTGCCCCCTCCCCGGGCCAGGGCATGGACGAGCAGTACTTC. This codes for CSAPSPGQGMDEQYF. This sequence joins TRBV20-1 and TRBJ2-7, with D possibly TRBD1 on 5 matching bases. The CDR3 is 15 amino acids. V shed 6 bases and J shed 5 bases, with 23 bases lying between them. CDR1 DFQATT and CDR2 SNEGSKA come from the germline V gene (reference sequence).

This clonotype was detected many times. The rearrangement uses TRBV12-3 or TRBV12-4 and TRBJ1-1; a possible D gene is TRBD1 (5 bases). The V end was cut by 5 bases, the J end by 6 bases, with 19 bases between. The CDR3 totals 15 residues. CDR3 bases: TGTGCCAGCAGTACCACCCAGACCCTGGGGCCTGAAGCTTTCTTT. Protein product: CASSTTQTLGPEAFF.

The chain carries TRBV20-1 and TRBJ2-7; tentatively, D is TRBD2 (5 bases). The CDR3 covers 12 residues. V shed 3 bases and J shed 6 bases, with 12 bases lying between them. The germline V gene has CDR1 DFQATT and CDR2 SNEGSKA (reference sequence). In DNA form, the CDR3 reads TGCAGTGCTAGCGCCGGAGAGGGCGAGCAGTACTTC. Its protein is CSASAGEGEQYF.

This clonotype showed up just a few times. This chain links TRBV4-3 with TRBJ2-7; 7 bases match TRBD1. Germline-derived CDR1 and CDR2 are LGHNA and YSLEER. The CDR3 totals 14 residues. V lost 4 bases and J lost 7; bases outside the gene matches: 10. CDR3 in amino acids: CASSPGTATGEQYF. The CDR3 DNA reads TGCGCCAGCAGCCCCGGGACAGCTACAGGTGAGCAGTACTTC.

The genes are TRBV6-2 or TRBV6-3 and TRBJ1-6; D not resolved. Germline V gene lookup returns CDR1 MNHEY and CDR2 SVGEGT. V lost 5 bases and J lost 5, with 13 bases in between. The CDR3 spans 15 residues. CDR3 sequence reads: CASSLTAAHNSPLHF. The CDR3 DNA reads as TGTGCCAGCAGTCTGACCGCTGCTCATAATTCACCCCTCCACTTT.

This clonotype was seen a few times. The chain uses TRBV27 and TRBJ2-7, with 7 bases identical to TRBD2. CDR3 length equals 16 residues. J lost 0 bases, V lost 0 bases, and 5 bases had no gene match. CDR1 is MNHEY and CDR2 is SMNVEV in the germline V gene (reference sequence). The CDR3 spells CASSLSTAGSSYEQYF. The CDR3 coding sequence is TGTGCCAGCAGTTTATCGACAGCGGGGAGCTCCTACGAGCAGTACTTC.

A few counts support this clonotype. This chain joins TRBV9 and TRBJ2-7, with D hard to call. The CDR3 has 13 amino acids. CDR1 and CDR2 (germline): SGDLS, YYNGEE. Trimming removed 5 bases from V and 6 bases from J, with 15 bases in between. CDR3 coding DNA: TGTGCCAGCAGTGACACCAAACTCGGCGAGCAGTACTTC. The encoded protein is CASSDTKLGEQYF.

This clonotype was seen only a few times. The rearrangement uses TRBV6-5 and TRBJ1-2; 8 positions agree with TRBD1. CDR1 and CDR2 from the germline V gene are MNHEY and SVGAGI. This CDR3 is built from 16 residues. J gave up 2 bases and V 0 bases, and 5 bases lay outside the gene matches. This CDR3 is CASSYSDRGGNYGYTF. CDR3 DNA: TGTGCCAGCAGTTACTCTGACAGGGGCGGCAACTATGGCTACACCTTC.

A few counts support this clonotype. This sequence joins TRBV12-3 or TRBV12-4 and TRBJ2-7, with 7 bases identical to TRBD2. After removal of 6 bases from V and 2 bases from J, the junction contained 7 bases not matched to a gene. CDR3 size: 14 residues. The CDR3 region has the DNA TGTGCCAGCAGGGGCGGGGGACCTACCTACGAGCAGTACTTC. Its translation: CASRGGGPTYEQYF.

V and J are TRBV5-1 and TRBJ1-2; maybe TRBD1 (5 bases). CDR1 SGHRS and CDR2 YFSETQ come from the germline V gene. Trimming took off 4 bases at V and 0 bases at J, with 16 bases between the two ends. This CDR3 is 16 amino acids long. The chain's CDR3 is CASSRDGKKTNYGYTF. The CDR3 coding sequence is TGCGCCAGCAGCCGGGACGGGAAAAAGACTAACTATGGCTACACCTTC.

This clonotype occurred a few times. The V gene is TRBV3-1, the J gene TRBJ2-5, with 9 bases that match TRBD2. The germline CDR1 and CDR2 sequences are LGHDT and YNNKEL (reference sequence). The ends lost 1 base at V and 3 bases at J; junction bases unmatched: 9. CDR3 length: 17 residues. The CDR3 DNA reads TGTGCCAGCAGCCAAGCTCGGCTAGCGGGGAAAAAAGAGACCCAGTACTTC. It translates to CASSQARLAGKKETQYF.

V and J are TRBV4-3 and TRBJ1-1; possible D gene TRBD1, 5 bases. The CDR3 spans 14 residues. The V and J ends lost 4 bases and 4 bases respectively, with 13 bases between them. The germline V gene encodes CDR1 LGHNA and CDR2 YSLEER. CDR3 in DNA: TGCGCCAGCAGCCCCGGGGGGTCGAGCACTGAAGCTTTCTTT. Translating gives CASSPGGSSTEAFF.

This clonotype was detected a few times. The rearrangement links TRBV25-1 to TRBJ2-1, with D unclear. Trimming took 1 base from V and 1 from J, leaving 11 bases between them. CDR3 length: 16 residues. Germline loops: CDR1 MGHDK, CDR2 SYGVNS. The CDR3 DNA sequence: TGTGCCAGCAGTGAATCTCTGAGACTGTCCTACAATGAGCAGTTCTTC. Its translation: CASSESLRLSYNEQFF.

The CDR3 here is CASNLEGGGLYNEQFF. Written as DNA, the CDR3 is TGTGCCAGCAACTTAGAGGGCGGGGGGCTGTACAATGAGCAGTTCTTC. This chain joins TRBV9 and TRBJ2-1; 8 nucleotides align to TRBD2. The CDR3 consists of 16 residues. V was clipped by 6 bases and J by 4 bases; unmatched bases: 12. Germline values: CDR1 SGDLS, CDR2 YYNGEE.

The rearrangement uses TRBV7-7 and TRBJ2-1; unclear D gene. This CDR3 is 15 amino acids long. Germline loops: CDR1 SSHAT, CDR2 FNYEAQ (reference sequence). The ends were cut back, 1 base at V and 8 bases at J, with 15 bases in the middle. CDR3 sequence reads: CASSLEVTTVHEQFF. The CDR3 DNA follows: TGTGCCAGCAGCTTAGAGGTCACGACCGTCCATGAGCAGTTCTTC. The variable domain in full, with the rest retrieved from reference TRBV7-7 and TRBJ2-1, is GAGVSQSPRYKVTKRGQDVTLRCDPISSHATLYWYQQALGQGPEFLTYFNYEAQPDKSGLPSDRFSAERPEGSISTLTIQRTEQRDSAMYRCASSLEVTTVHEQFFGPGTRLTVL.

The rearrangement uses TRBV12-3 or TRBV12-4 and TRBJ1-5; D remains ambiguous. The CDR3 extends over 14 amino acids. V lost 3 bases and J lost 1, with 7 bases in between. The CDR3 region has the DNA TGTGCCAGCAGTTTTTCCCTGAGCAATCAGCCCCAGCATTTT. Translating gives CASSFSLSNQPQHF.

This rearrangement joins TRBV9 to TRBJ2-1, with 7 positions matching TRBD2. This CDR3 has 17 amino acids. The V gene end was trimmed by 3 bases and the J gene end by 2 bases; junction bases not matched to a gene: 11. Germline V lookup: CDR1 SGDLS, CDR2 YYNGEE. CDR3 protein: CASSGGRPSGAYNEQFF. The CDR3 DNA reads TGTGCCAGCAGCGGTGGACGCCCTAGCGGTGCCTACAATGAGCAGTTCTTC.

This clonotype was picked up many times. For the CDR3, the DNA is TGTGCCAGCACAGCAGGGGGTTTATATGGCTACACCTTC. Translating it yields CASTAGGLYGYTF. The chain links TRBV2 to TRBJ1-2; 7 positions match TRBD1. The CDR3 covers 13 residues. Losses at the gene ends were 7 bases for V and 5 bases for J; bases not matched to a gene: 7. The germline gives CDR1 SNHLY, CDR2 FYNNEI.

This chain joins TRBV6-5 and TRBJ2-5; 10 bases agree with TRBD1. The CDR3 extends over 16 amino acids. V trimming: 2 bases; J trimming: 5 bases; junction bases outside the gene matches: 8. Germline loops: CDR1 MNHEY, CDR2 SVGAGI. The CDR3 DNA reads TGTGCCAGCAGTTACCCCCGGGACAGGGGATTGGAGACCCAGTACTTC. Translation gives CASSYPRDRGLETQYF.